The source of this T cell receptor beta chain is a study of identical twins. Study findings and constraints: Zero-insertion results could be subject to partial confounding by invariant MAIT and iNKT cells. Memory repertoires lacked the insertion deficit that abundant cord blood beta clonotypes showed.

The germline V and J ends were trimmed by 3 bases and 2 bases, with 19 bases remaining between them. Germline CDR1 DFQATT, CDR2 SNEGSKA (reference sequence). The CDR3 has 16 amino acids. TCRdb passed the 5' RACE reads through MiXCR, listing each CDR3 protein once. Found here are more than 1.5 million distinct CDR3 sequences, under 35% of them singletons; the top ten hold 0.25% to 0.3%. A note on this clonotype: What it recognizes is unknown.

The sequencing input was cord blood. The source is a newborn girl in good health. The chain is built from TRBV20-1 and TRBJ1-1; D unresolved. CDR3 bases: TGCAGTGCTAGGGGTCTGGGGTTCCGGAGAAACACTGAAGCTTTCTTT. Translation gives CSARGLGFRRNTEAFF.